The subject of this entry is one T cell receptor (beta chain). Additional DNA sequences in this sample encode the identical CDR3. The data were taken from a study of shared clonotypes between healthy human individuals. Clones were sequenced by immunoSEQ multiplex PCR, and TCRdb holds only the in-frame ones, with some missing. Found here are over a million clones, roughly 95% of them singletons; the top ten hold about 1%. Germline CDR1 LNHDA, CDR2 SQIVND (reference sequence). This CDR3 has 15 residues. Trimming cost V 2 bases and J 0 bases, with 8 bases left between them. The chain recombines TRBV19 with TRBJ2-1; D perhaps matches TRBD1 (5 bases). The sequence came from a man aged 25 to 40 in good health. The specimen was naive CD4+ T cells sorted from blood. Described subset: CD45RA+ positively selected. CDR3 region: CASSIQGSSYNEQFF. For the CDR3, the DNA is TGTGCCAGTAGTATACAGGGAAGCTCCTACAATGAGCAGTTCTTC.